A selection of T cell receptor beta chains follows, all from one sample in a study of T cell changes during pregnancy in multiple sclerosis. Here immunoSEQ multiplex PCR was the method, and the copy in TCRdb shows in-frame clones only, minus some. The table records around 68,000 clones, about 90% of them present only once. Sequenced here: CD4+ T cells from peripheral blood mononuclear cells, sampled before pregnancy. The receptors shown here come from a female donor with multiple sclerosis, enrolled in a pregnancy study. CDR3s include the opening cysteine and the closing phenylalanine or tryptophan. D genes are given only for firm matches. Clone size is not always given. Where it is, it says once, few, many or a class for expanded clones.

d_gene: NA; j_gene: TRBJ1-2; v_gene: TRBV5-3; abundance: NA; CDR3nt: TGTGCCAGAAGCTTGGAGGCCAGCGGGGGGCCGGGCTATGGCTACACCTTC; CDR3aa: CARSLEASGGPGYGYTF
d_gene: TRBD1; j_gene: TRBJ1-5; v_gene: TRBV28; abundance: NA; CDR3nt: TGTGCCAGCAGTCGAGATACAGGGGGCAATCAGCCCCAGCATTTT; CDR3aa: CASSRDTGGNQPQHF
d_gene: TRBD1; j_gene: TRBJ1-2; v_gene: TRBV6-4; abundance: once; CDR3nt: TGTGCCAGCAGTGACTCGCTATCGGGACAGCGGCTAAGGAATGGCTACACCTTC; CDR3aa: CASSDSLSGQRLRNGYTF
d_gene: NA; j_gene: TRBJ2-2; v_gene: TRBV18; abundance: NA; CDR3nt: TGTGCCAGCTCACCGACAGGGAACACCGGGGAGCTGTTTTTT; CDR3aa: CASSPTGNTGELFF
d_gene: TRBD1; j_gene: TRBJ2-1; v_gene: TRBV7-3; abundance: NA; CDR3nt: TGTGCCAGCAGCTTAACGAATGCAGGGGGCCAGTTCTTC; CDR3aa: CASSLTNAGGQFF
d_gene: NA; j_gene: TRBJ2-7; v_gene: TRBV5-1; abundance: NA; CDR3nt: TGCGCCAGCAGACAGGGTGGGTACGAGCAGTACTTC; CDR3aa: CASRQGGYEQYF
d_gene: TRBD2; j_gene: TRBJ2-1; v_gene: TRBV5-4; abundance: NA; CDR3nt: TGTGCCAGCAGCTCGGTAACGGGACTAGCGACAAATGAGCAGTTCTTC; CDR3aa: CASSSVTGLATNEQFF
d_gene: TRBD1; j_gene: TRBJ2-7; v_gene: TRBV5-1; abundance: NA; CDR3nt: TGCGCCAGCAGCTTGGTAAATTGGGGGACAGGAGTGTACGAGCAGTACTTC; CDR3aa: CASSLVNWGTGVYEQYF
d_gene: TRBD2; j_gene: TRBJ2-1; v_gene: TRBV19; abundance: NA; CDR3nt: TGTGCCAGTACCCTGGGGGCTAGCGGGCTCAATGAGCAGTTCTTC; CDR3aa: CASTLGASGLNEQFF
d_gene: TRBD1; j_gene: TRBJ2-5; v_gene: TRBV9; abundance: NA; CDR3nt: TGTGCCAGCAGCGTAGATGGGTCCGACGGGACAGCGTACCAAGAGACCCAGTACTTC; CDR3aa: CASSVDGSDGTAYQETQYF
d_gene: TRBD1; j_gene: TRBJ1-1; v_gene: TRBV7-3; abundance: NA; CDR3nt: TGTGCCAGCAGCTTAATGCCCAGGACAGGGGTTGGGGGCACTGAAGCTTTCTTT; CDR3aa: CASSLMPRTGVGGTEAFF
d_gene: NA; j_gene: TRBJ2-1; v_gene: TRBV6-6; abundance: once; CDR3nt: TGTGCCAGCAGTTACTCATCGGTTAACAATGAGCAGTTCTTC; CDR3aa: CASSYSSVNNEQFF
d_gene: TRBD2; j_gene: TRBJ2-1; v_gene: TRBV7-3; abundance: once; CDR3nt: TGTGCCAGCAGCTCCCATCGGACTAGCGGTCTAACTTCTCAGTTCTTC; CDR3aa: CASSSHRTSGLTSQFF
d_gene: TRBD2; j_gene: TRBJ2-1; v_gene: TRBV5-1; abundance: NA; CDR3nt: TGCGCCAGCAGCGGCGGACTAGTTAACAATGAGCAGTTCTTC; CDR3aa: CASSGGLVNNEQFF
d_gene: NA; j_gene: TRBJ1-1; v_gene: TRBV5-1; abundance: many; CDR3nt: TGCGCCAGCAGCGGATGGTCGGGGAACACTGAAGCTTTCTTT; CDR3aa: CASSGWSGNTEAFF
d_gene: TRBD2; j_gene: TRBJ2-5; v_gene: TRBV29-1; abundance: NA; CDR3nt: TGCAGCGTTGCCGGGGAGGGAGAGACCCAGTACTTC; CDR3aa: CSVAGEGETQYF
d_gene: NA; j_gene: TRBJ1-5; v_gene: TRBV28; abundance: NA; CDR3nt: TGTGCCAGCAGTTTGCCCAGGGGCAATCAGCCCCAGCATTTT; CDR3aa: CASSLPRGNQPQHF
d_gene: NA; j_gene: TRBJ1-2; v_gene: TRBV6-5; abundance: NA; CDR3nt: TGTGCCAGGATGACAGGTTATGGGAACTATGGCTACACCTTC; CDR3aa: CARMTGYGNYGYTF
d_gene: TRBD2; j_gene: TRBJ2-1; v_gene: TRBV11-1; abundance: NA; CDR3nt: TGTGCCAGCAGCTTTGGCAGGCGGGAGAGCTCCTACAATGAGCAGTTCTTC; CDR3aa: CASSFGRRESSYNEQFF
d_gene: TRBD2; j_gene: TRBJ2-3; v_gene: TRBV4-1; abundance: NA; CDR3nt: TGCGCCAGCAGCCTTAGCGGGGGGGCCAATTTTCCAGATACGCAGTATTTT; CDR3aa: CASSLSGGANFPDTQYF
d_gene: TRBD1; j_gene: TRBJ2-7; v_gene: TRBV7-2; abundance: NA; CDR3nt: TGTGCCAGCAGCTTAGGACAGGGGGCTAATTTGTTCTACGAGCAGTACTTC; CDR3aa: CASSLGQGANLFYEQYF
d_gene: NA; j_gene: TRBJ2-7; v_gene: TRBV7-9; abundance: NA; CDR3nt: TGTGCCAGCAGCTCGGGACAAAGCTCCTACGAGCAGTACTTC; CDR3aa: CASSSGQSSYEQYF
d_gene: NA; j_gene: TRBJ1-1; v_gene: TRBV19; abundance: NA; CDR3nt: TGTGCCAGTAGTATCCGACAAGGGAACACTGAAGCTTTCTTT; CDR3aa: CASSIRQGNTEAFF
d_gene: NA; j_gene: TRBJ2-7; v_gene: TRBV7-8; abundance: NA; CDR3nt: TGTGCCAGCAGCCCTCGGGAAGGGATATACGAGCAGTACTTC; CDR3aa: CASSPREGIYEQYF
d_gene: NA; j_gene: TRBJ1-1; v_gene: TRBV28; abundance: NA; CDR3nt: TGTGCCAGCAGTTTAGGGACACTGAACACTGAAGCTTTCTTT; CDR3aa: CASSLGTLNTEAFF
d_gene: TRBD1; j_gene: TRBJ1-1; v_gene: TRBV10-3; abundance: once; CDR3nt: TGTGCCATCAGTGACCCGTACAGGGGCACCGGAGCTTTCTTT; CDR3aa: CAISDPYRGTGAFF
d_gene: NA; j_gene: TRBJ1-5; v_gene: TRBV6-6; abundance: NA; CDR3nt: TGTGCCAGCAGTTACCCAGATAGCAATCAGCCCCAGCATTTT; CDR3aa: CASSYPDSNQPQHF
d_gene: TRBD1; j_gene: TRBJ1-4; v_gene: TRBV4-1; abundance: NA; CDR3nt: TGCGCCAGCAGCCAAACAGGGGGAGAGGAAAAACTGTTTTTT; CDR3aa: CASSQTGGEEKLFF
d_gene: TRBD1; j_gene: TRBJ1-2; v_gene: TRBV9; abundance: once; CDR3nt: TGTGCCAGCAGCGCTACAGGGGGCTTTGGGTATGGCTACACCTTC; CDR3aa: CASSATGGFGYGYTF
d_gene: TRBD1; j_gene: TRBJ1-2; v_gene: TRBV6-1; abundance: NA; CDR3nt: TGTGCCAGCGAACGGACAGGGGGGGGCTACACCTTC; CDR3aa: CASERTGGGYTF
d_gene: NA; j_gene: TRBJ1-1; v_gene: TRBV7-9; abundance: NA; CDR3nt: TGTGCCAGCAGCTTAGATGAGGAGAGGAACACTGAAGCTTTCTTT; CDR3aa: CASSLDEERNTEAFF
d_gene: TRBD2; j_gene: TRBJ2-3; v_gene: TRBV5-1; abundance: NA; CDR3nt: TGCGCCAGCAGCCCGTTAGCGGGGACAGATACGCAGTATTTT; CDR3aa: CASSPLAGTDTQYF
d_gene: NA; j_gene: TRBJ2-7; v_gene: TRBV29-1; abundance: NA; CDR3nt: TGCAGCGTTTCGAGTGGCTACGAGCAGTACTTC; CDR3aa: CSVSSGYEQYF
d_gene: TRBD1; j_gene: TRBJ2-7; v_gene: TRBV6-4; abundance: NA; CDR3nt: TGTGCCAGCATCAGGACAGGTTTAAGCTCCTACGAGCAGTACTTC; CDR3aa: CASIRTGLSSYEQYF
d_gene: NA; j_gene: TRBJ2-3; v_gene: TRBV7-2; abundance: NA; CDR3nt: TGTGCCAGCAGCTTAGTATCCACAGATACGCAGTATTTT; CDR3aa: CASSLVSTDTQYF
d_gene: NA; j_gene: TRBJ2-3; v_gene: TRBV7-8; abundance: once; CDR3nt: TGTGCCAGCCGAACCGGGGATACGCAGTATTTT; CDR3aa: CASRTGDTQYF
d_gene: NA; j_gene: TRBJ2-1; v_gene: TRBV7-8; abundance: NA; CDR3nt: TGTGCCAGCAGCTTATCGCGGCCCTCCTACAATGAGCAGTTCTTC; CDR3aa: CASSLSRPSYNEQFF
d_gene: NA; j_gene: TRBJ2-5; v_gene: TRBV5-1; abundance: NA; CDR3nt: TGCGCCAGCAGCAGTAATAGCGGACCACAAGAGACCCAGTACTTC; CDR3aa: CASSSNSGPQETQYF
d_gene: TRBD1; j_gene: TRBJ1-1; v_gene: TRBV2; abundance: once; CDR3nt: TGTGCCAGCTTCGGGAGGGGGCTGAACACTGAAGCTTTCTTT; CDR3aa: CASFGRGLNTEAFF
d_gene: NA; j_gene: TRBJ1-1; v_gene: TRBV28; abundance: NA; CDR3nt: TGTGCCAGCAGTTTGCCACAGGAGAGGAACACTGAAGCTTTCTTT; CDR3aa: CASSLPQERNTEAFF
d_gene: TRBD1; j_gene: TRBJ2-7; v_gene: TRBV2; abundance: NA; CDR3nt: TGTGCCAGCAGTAAAGAGGGGACAGGGGGTTACGAGCAGTACTTC; CDR3aa: CASSKEGTGGYEQYF
d_gene: NA; j_gene: TRBJ2-2; v_gene: TRBV29-1; abundance: NA; CDR3nt: TGCAGCTCCCGGGACTCCTTTACCGGGGAGCTGTTTTTT; CDR3aa: CSSRDSFTGELFF
d_gene: TRBD1; j_gene: TRBJ1-2; v_gene: TRBV10-3; abundance: NA; CDR3nt: TGTGCCATCAGTGCGACAGGACAGGGTGGCTACACCTTC; CDR3aa: CAISATGQGGYTF
d_gene: NA; j_gene: TRBJ2-1; v_gene: TRBV7-9; abundance: NA; CDR3nt: TGTGCCAGCAGCGGACTGAGCTCCTACAATGAGCAGTTCTTC; CDR3aa: CASSGLSSYNEQFF
d_gene: TRBD2; j_gene: TRBJ2-1; v_gene: TRBV7-9; abundance: once; CDR3nt: TGTGCCAGCAGCCAACAGCGGGAGGGAAGGAGCTCCTACAATGAGCAGTTCTTC; CDR3aa: CASSQQREGRSSYNEQFF
d_gene: NA; j_gene: TRBJ1-1; v_gene: TRBV5-8; abundance: NA; CDR3nt: TGTGCCAGCAGCTTGTTCAATGAAGCTTTCTTT; CDR3aa: CASSLFNEAFF